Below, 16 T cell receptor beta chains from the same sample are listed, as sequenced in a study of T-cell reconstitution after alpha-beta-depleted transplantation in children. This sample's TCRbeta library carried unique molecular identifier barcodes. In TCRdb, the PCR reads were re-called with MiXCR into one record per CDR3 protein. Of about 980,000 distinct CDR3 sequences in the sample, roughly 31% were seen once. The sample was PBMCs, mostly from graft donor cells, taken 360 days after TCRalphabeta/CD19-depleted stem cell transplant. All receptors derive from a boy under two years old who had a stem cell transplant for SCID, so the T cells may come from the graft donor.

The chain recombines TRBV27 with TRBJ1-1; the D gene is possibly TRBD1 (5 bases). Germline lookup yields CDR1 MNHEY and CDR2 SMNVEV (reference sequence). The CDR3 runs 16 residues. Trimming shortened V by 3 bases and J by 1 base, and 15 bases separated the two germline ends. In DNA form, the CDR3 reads TGTGCCAGCAGTTTCTTGCAGGCAGGGAGGAACACTGAAGCTTTCTTT. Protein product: CASSFLQAGRNTEAFF.

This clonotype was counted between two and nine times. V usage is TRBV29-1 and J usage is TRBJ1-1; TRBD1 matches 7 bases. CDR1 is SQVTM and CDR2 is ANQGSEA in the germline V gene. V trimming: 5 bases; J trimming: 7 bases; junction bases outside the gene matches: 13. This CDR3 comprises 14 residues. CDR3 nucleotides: TGCAGCGTTCCGTACGACAGGGAGCGAGGTGAAGCTTTCTTT. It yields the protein CSVPYDRERGEAFF.

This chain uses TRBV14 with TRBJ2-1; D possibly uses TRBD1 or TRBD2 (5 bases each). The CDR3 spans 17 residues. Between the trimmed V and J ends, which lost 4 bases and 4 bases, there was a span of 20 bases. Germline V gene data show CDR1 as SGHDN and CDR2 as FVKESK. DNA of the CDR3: TGTGCCAGCAGCCCGAGTGACGGGACGTTTAGATACAATGAGCAGTTCTTC. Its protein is CASSPSDGTFRYNEQFF.

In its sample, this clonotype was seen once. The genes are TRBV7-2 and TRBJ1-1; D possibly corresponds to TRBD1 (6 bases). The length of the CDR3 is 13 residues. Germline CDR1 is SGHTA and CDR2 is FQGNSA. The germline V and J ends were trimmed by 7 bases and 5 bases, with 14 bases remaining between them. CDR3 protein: CASKQGPPTEAFF. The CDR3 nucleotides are TGTGCCAGCAAACAGGGACCCCCTACTGAAGCTTTCTTT.

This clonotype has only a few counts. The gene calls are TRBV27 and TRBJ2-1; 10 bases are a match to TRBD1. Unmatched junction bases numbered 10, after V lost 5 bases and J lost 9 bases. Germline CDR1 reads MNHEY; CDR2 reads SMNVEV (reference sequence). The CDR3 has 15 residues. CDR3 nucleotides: TGTGCCAGCAGTACAGGGACAGGGGTCCCGCGTGAGCAGTTCTTC. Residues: CASSTGTGVPREQFF.

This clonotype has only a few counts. The CDR3 loop reads CASSLGDYPYNEQFF. As DNA, the CDR3 is TGTGCCAGCAGCTTAGGGGACTACCCCTACAATGAGCAGTTCTTC. The gene calls are TRBV7-9 and TRBJ2-1, with 7 bases identical to TRBD2. Germline V gene sequence: CDR1 SEHNR, CDR2 FQNEAQ (reference sequence). The V and J ends lost 1 base and 2 bases, in that order; junction bases with no gene match: 2. This CDR3 region has 15 residues.

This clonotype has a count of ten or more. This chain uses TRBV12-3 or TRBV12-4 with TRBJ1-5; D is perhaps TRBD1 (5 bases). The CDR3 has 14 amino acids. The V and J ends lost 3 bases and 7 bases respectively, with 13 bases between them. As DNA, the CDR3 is TGTGCCAGCAGTTTCCAGGGTTCGGGGCAGCCCCAGCATTTT. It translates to CASSFQGSGQPQHF.

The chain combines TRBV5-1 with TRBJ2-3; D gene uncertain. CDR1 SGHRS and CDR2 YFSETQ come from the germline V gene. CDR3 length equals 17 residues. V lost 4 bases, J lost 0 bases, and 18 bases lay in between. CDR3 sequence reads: CASSPWTATSSTDTQYF. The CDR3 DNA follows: TGCGCCAGCAGCCCGTGGACGGCGACCTCTAGCACAGATACGCAGTATTTT.

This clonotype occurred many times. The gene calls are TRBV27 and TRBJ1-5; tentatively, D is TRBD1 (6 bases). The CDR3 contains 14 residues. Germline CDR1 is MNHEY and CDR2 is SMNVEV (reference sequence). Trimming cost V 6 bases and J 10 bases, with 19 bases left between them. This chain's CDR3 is CASRPGLRGIPQHF. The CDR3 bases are TGTGCCAGCAGGCCGGGACTCAGGGGTATTCCCCAGCATTTT.

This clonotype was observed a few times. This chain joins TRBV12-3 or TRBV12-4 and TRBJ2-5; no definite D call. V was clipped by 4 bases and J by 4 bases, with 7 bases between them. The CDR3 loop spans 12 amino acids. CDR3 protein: CASSSSTETQYF. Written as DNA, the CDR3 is TGTGCCAGCAGTTCCTCGACAGAGACCCAGTACTTC.

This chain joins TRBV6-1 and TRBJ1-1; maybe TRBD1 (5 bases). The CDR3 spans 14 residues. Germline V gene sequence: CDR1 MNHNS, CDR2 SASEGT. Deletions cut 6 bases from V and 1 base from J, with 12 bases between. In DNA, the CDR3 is TGTGCCAGCAGCTCGGCGACAGAGAACACTGAAGCTTTCTTT. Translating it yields CASSSATENTEAFF.

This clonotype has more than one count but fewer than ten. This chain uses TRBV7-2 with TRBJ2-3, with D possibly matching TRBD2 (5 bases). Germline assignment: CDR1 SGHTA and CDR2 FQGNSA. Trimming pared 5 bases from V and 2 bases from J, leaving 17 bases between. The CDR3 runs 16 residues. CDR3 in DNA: TGTGCCAGCAGCCAAGGAAAGGGAGTGAACACAGATACGCAGTATTTT. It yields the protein CASSQGKGVNTDTQYF. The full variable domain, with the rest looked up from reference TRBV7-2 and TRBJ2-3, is GAGVSQSPSNKVTEKGKDVELRCDPISGHTALYWYRQSLGQGLEFLIYFQGNSAPDKSGLPSDRFSAERTGGSVSTLTIQRTQQEDSAVYLCASSQGKGVNTDTQYFGPGTRLTVL.

The CDR3 protein is CASSLYDRAGYTF. The CDR3 bases are TGTGCCAGCAGTCTGTACGACAGGGCAGGCTACACCTTC. The V gene is TRBV2, the J gene TRBJ1-2, with TRBD1 matching 7 bases. The V segment lost 5 bases and the J segment 8 bases; nucleotides outside the gene matches: 8. The CDR3 extends over 13 amino acids. CDR1 SNHLY and CDR2 FYNNEI come from the germline V gene. The whole variable domain, remainder taken from reference TRBV2 and TRBJ1-2, is EPEVTQTPSHQVTQMGQEVILRCVPISNHLYFYWYRQILGQKVEFLVSFYNNEISEKSEIFDDQFSVERPDGSNFTLKIRSTKLEDSAMYFCASSLYDRAGYTFGSGTRLTVV.

CDR3 region: CASSLEAGVLDNEQFF. Written as DNA, the CDR3 is TGCGCCAGCAGCTTGGAGGCAGGGGTTCTGGACAATGAGCAGTTCTTC. The chain has TRBV5-1 and TRBJ2-1, with D perhaps matching TRBD1 (6 bases). This CDR3 has 16 residues. CDR1 SGHRS and CDR2 YFSETQ come from the germline V gene. The ends were cut back, 0 bases at V and 5 bases at J, with 15 bases in the middle.

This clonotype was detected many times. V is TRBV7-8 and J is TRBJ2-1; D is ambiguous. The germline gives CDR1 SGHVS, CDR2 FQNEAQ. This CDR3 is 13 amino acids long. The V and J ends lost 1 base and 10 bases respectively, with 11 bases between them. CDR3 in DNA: TGTGCCAGCAGCTTAGTGACCACACAGGAGCAGTTCTTC. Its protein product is CASSLVTTQEQFF.

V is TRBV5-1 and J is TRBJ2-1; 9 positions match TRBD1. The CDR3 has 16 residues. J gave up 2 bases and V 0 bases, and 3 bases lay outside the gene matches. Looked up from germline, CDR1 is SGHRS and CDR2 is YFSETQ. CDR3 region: CASSLGGTGPYNEQFF. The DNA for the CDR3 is TGCGCCAGCAGCTTGGGGGGGACAGGGCCCTACAATGAGCAGTTCTTC. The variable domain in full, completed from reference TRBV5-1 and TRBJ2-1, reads KAGVTQTPRYLIKTRGQQVTLSCSPISGHRSVSWYQQTPGQGLQFLFEYFSETQRNKGNFPGRFSGRQFSNSRSEMNVSTLELGDSALYLCASSLGGTGPYNEQFFGPGTRLTVL.